This T cell receptor beta chain was captured in a study of human T cells and chemical hapten exposure. At the level of the study: How much TCR each sample yielded varied, mostly because pooled library volumes differed slightly. Notes on the study in general: Sensitization with DPC brought no change to TCRs above 1 in 1000 in frequency.

Methods used by the authors: Sample-level TCR yields exhibited a median of 95,638, with a range of about 23,224 to 700,000. TCRdb itself ran the 5' RACE reads through MiXCR, one entry per CDR3 protein. The V and J calls were not made by the authors but by TCRdb's processing. The sample has some 150,000 distinct CDR3 sequences; 3.5% to 5% are singletons. The V gene's germline CDR1 is MNHEY and CDR2 SVGAGI. Losses at the gene ends were 6 bases for V and 8 bases for J; bases not matched to a gene: 5. The CDR3 extends over 14 amino acids. This clonotype was detected ten times or more. Its antigen is currently unknown. Total RNA was isolated from whole blood that had not been fractionated.

The receptor was derived from a female donor in good health. The chain uses TRBV6-5 and TRBJ2-2, with 11 positions matching TRBD1. As DNA, the CDR3 is TGTGCCAGCAGGCGGGACAGGGGGATTGGGGAGCTGTTTTTT. Translating gives CASRRDRGIGELFF.